This section outlines one TCR beta chain sequence together with its context. A single record per CDR3 protein comes from TCRdb applying MiXCR to the RT-PCR reads. In the table there are approximately 200,000 distinct CDR3 sequences, 13% to 15% of which are singletons. This sample was included in a study of patients and donors after allogeneic stem cell transplantation. The material sequenced was blood, either unsorted or a sorted T cell fraction (not recorded which). The receptor comes from a human donor who was either an allogeneic HSCT recipient or a stem cell or donor lymphocyte infusion donor (not recorded which). It is not recorded whose cells these are; they may come from a transplant donor.

In nucleotides, the CDR3 is TGTGCCAGCAGCCAAGGACAGGGGGGTAACTATGGCTACACCTTC. Its protein is CASSQGQGGNYGYTF. The V call is TRBV3-1, the J call TRBJ1-2; 9 positions agree with TRBD1. This CDR3 is 15 amino acids long. CDR1 and CDR2 from the germline V gene are LGHDT and YNNKEL (reference sequence). V lost 1 base, J lost 1 base, and 1 base stayed unmatched.